These 5 T cell receptor beta chains came from one sample sequenced in a study of shared clonotypes between healthy human individuals. Sequencing used immunoSEQ multiplex PCR; TCRdb keeps in-frame clones, though not all of them. This sample carries fewer than 3 million clones, roughly 92% of them seen once, and the ten largest clones take 0.37%. Sequenced input: naive CD4+ T cells from PBMCs. Subset of the sample: CD45RA+ positively selected. Receptors originate from a man in his late teens or twenties in good health. Some clones in this sample may be carry-over from other donors' samples.

The chain has TRBV28 and TRBJ2-7; 7 bases are shared with TRBD2. Germline V lookup: CDR1 MDHEN, CDR2 SYDVKM. The CDR3 has 15 residues. After removal of 6 bases from V and 0 bases from J, the junction contained 8 bases not matched to a gene. The DNA for the CDR3 is TGTGCCAGCAGCCAGACTAGCACCGGCTCCTACGAGCAGTACTTC. Protein sequence: CASSQTSTGSYEQYF.

The rearrangement uses TRBV7-3 and TRBJ2-7; 11 bases fit TRBD1. CDR1 and CDR2 (germline): SGHTA, FQGTGA. This CDR3 is built from 15 residues. The ends lost 5 bases at V and 6 bases at J; junction bases unmatched: 9. CDR3 coding DNA: TGTGCCAGCAGCATCCCCGGGACAGGGGGTGGCGAGCAGTACTTC. This translates into CASSIPGTGGGEQYF.

The rearrangement joins TRBV28 to TRBJ1-5; D gene unclear. The CDR3 sequence is 13 residues long. Germline CDR1 is MDHEN and CDR2 is SYDVKM. Trimming shortened V by 2 bases and J by 9 bases, and 11 bases separated the two germline ends. The CDR3 sequence: CASSLKEIRPQHF. Written as DNA, the CDR3 is TGTGCCAGCAGTTTAAAGGAGATTCGGCCCCAGCATTTT.

Only one count was recorded for this clone. The chain employs TRBV5-1 and TRBJ2-3, with 15 bases matching TRBD2. CDR3 length equals 16 residues. Unmatched junction bases numbered 8, after V lost 7 bases and J lost 5 bases. Germline V gene data show CDR1 as SGHRS and CDR2 as YFSETQ. CDR3 region: CASSRTSGRAGDTQYF. CDR3 in DNA: TGCGCCAGCTCACGGACTAGCGGGAGGGCTGGAGATACGCAGTATTTT.

This chain joins TRBV19 and TRBJ1-5; D gene unclear. Germline V gene data show CDR1 as LNHDA and CDR2 as SQIVND (reference sequence). Trimming left V 7 bases short and J 0 bases short, with 13 bases between. The CDR3 is 15 amino acids. The CDR3, as DNA: TGTGCCAGTACCAGAGAGCGTTATAGCAATCAGCCCCAGCATTTT. Translated: CASTRERYSNQPQHF.